This T cell receptor (beta chain) was profiled in a study of shared clonotypes between healthy human individuals. In the study overall: Donors had three CD4 naive, three CD4 memory, two CD8 naive and one CD8 memory plate apiece.

TCRdb's copy holds only in-frame clones and misses some; the assay was immunoSEQ multiplex PCR. The sample has 650,000 to 700,000 clones; around 91% are singletons. Notes on the study in general: The rarefaction results pointed to incomplete sorted-subset sequencing despite large depth. Sharing across four donors was highest in naive CD4 (roughly 5%) and lowest in memory CD8 (approximately 0.4%).

As regards this clone: Its target is unknown.

V was cut by 1 base and J by 1 base, with 4 bases left in between. This CDR3 has 14 residues. CDR1 and CDR2 from the germline V gene are MGHRA and YSYEKL. The TCR originated in a man between 18 and 35 years old in good health. Some clones in this sample may be carry-over from other donors' samples. This chain links TRBV4-1 with TRBJ2-2; D is undetermined. Sequenced: memory CD8+ T cells from PBMCs. Subset reported: CD45RO+ cells pooled with CCR7-negative TemRA cells. The CDR3 sequence: CASSQVMNTGELFF. The CDR3 coding sequence is TGCGCCAGCAGCCAAGTTATGAACACCGGGGAGCTGTTTTTT.